Given below is one T cell receptor (beta chain) in context. The protocol was immunoSEQ multiplex PCR, while the TCRdb copy is restricted to in-frame clones and leaves out a portion. The sample has about 69,000 clones, 90% to 95% seen once. This entry is derived from a study of OX40 agonist ivuxolimab in advanced cancers. V dropped 0 bases and J dropped 5 bases, with 4 bases sitting between them. The CDR3 loop spans 12 amino acids. Germline V gene lookup returns CDR1 LNHNV and CDR2 YYDKDF (reference sequence). This clonotype was sampled from an adult with an advanced solid tumor such as melanoma, head and neck, liver or kidney cancer. This chain joins TRBV15 and TRBJ2-5; no reliable D call. Sequenced here: CD4+ or CD8+ T cells sorted from blood, sampled in a trial of the OX40 agonist ivuxolimab. CDR3: CATSRDTETQYF. The CDR3 DNA is TGTGCCACCAGCAGAGACACGGAGACCCAGTACTTC.